One sample yielded the 4 T cell receptor beta chains listed below, sequenced in a study of blood T cell repertoires in COVID-19. TCRdb's copy holds only in-frame clones and misses some; the assay was immunoSEQ multiplex PCR. The repertoire holds approximately 190,000 clones, with roughly four fifths as singletons. Sequenced sample: peripheral blood. Receptors were obtained from a middle-aged woman with acute or convalescent COVID-19.

The chain has TRBV3-1 (or the pseudogene TRBV3-2) and TRBJ2-7; 10 bases agree with TRBD1. This CDR3 region has 15 residues. J was trimmed by 2 bases and V by 6 bases; bases with no gene match: 7. The germline CDR1 and CDR2 sequences are LGHDT and YNNKEL (reference sequence). The DNA for the CDR3 is TGTGCCAGCAGTCGTCCGGGACAGGGGACCTACGAGCAGTACTTC. As protein: CASSRPGQGTYEQYF.

This clone occurred once. Written as DNA, the CDR3 is TGTGCCAGCAGCCGGGGGACAGGTCTAAATGAAAAACTGTTTTTT. This codes for CASSRGTGLNEKLFF. The rearrangement links TRBV4-2 to TRBJ1-4; 8 bases map to TRBD1. V shed 4 bases, J shed 5 bases, and the junction held 6 bases outside the gene matches. CDR3 length: 15 residues. Per the germline V gene, CDR1 is LGHNA and CDR2 is YNFKEQ.

The chain has TRBV11-2 and TRBJ1-1; 8 bases are a match to TRBD1. After removal of 8 bases from V and 3 bases from J, the junction contained 8 bases not matched to a gene. Germline V lookup: CDR1 SGHAT, CDR2 FQNNGV. CDR3 length equals 14 residues. The chain's CDR3 is CASRTGLEDTEAFF. The CDR3 DNA sequence: TGTGCCAGCCGGACAGGGCTGGAGGACACTGAAGCTTTCTTT.

The rearrangement joins TRBV18 to TRBJ2-2; possibly TRBD2 for D (6 bases). The length of the CDR3 is 19 residues. From germline, CDR1 is KGHSH and CDR2 LQKENI. The germline V and J ends were trimmed by 3 bases and 2 bases, with 22 bases remaining between them. CDR3 DNA: TGTGCCAGCTCACCTCGAGTAATTTGGAGGGTCCTTAACACCGGGGAGCTGTTTTTT. It specifies CASSPRVIWRVLNTGELFF.